These 28 T cell receptor beta chains were sequenced from one sample in a study of T cell responses to AZD1222 COVID-19 vaccine. This table comes from immunoSEQ multiplex PCR, and its TCRdb copy is limited to in-frame clones, with some not included. The table includes 75,000 to 80,000 clones, roughly 88% detected once. The sequencing here drew on peripheral blood, taken 28 days after the second AZD1222 dose. The receptors were gathered from an adult who received the AZD1222 COVID-19 vaccine.

This clone was observed once. The CDR3 region is CASSTMAGGYTF. The CDR3 coding sequence is TGTGCCAGCAGTACCATGGCCGGTGGCTACACCTTC. V usage is TRBV28 and J usage is TRBJ1-2, with unresolved D. V lost 5 bases to trimming and J lost 7 bases, with 11 bases between them. The CDR3 totals 12 residues. CDR1 is MDHEN and CDR2 is SYDVKM in the germline V gene.

This clone is a singleton in its sample. The chain employs TRBV5-1 and TRBJ2-1; no definite D call. Germline V gene lookup returns CDR1 SGHRS and CDR2 YFSETQ. V lost 0 bases to trimming and J lost 3 bases, with 10 bases between them. This CDR3 is built from 15 residues. CDR3 nucleotide sequence: TGCGCCAGCAGCTTGGAGACGGTCAACTACAATGAGCAGTTCTTC. The encoded protein is CASSLETVNYNEQFF.

For the CDR3, the DNA is TGTGCCAGTAGTATCGGGACAGGGGGCATTAATCAGCCCCAGCATTTT. This codes for CASSIGTGGINQPQHF. The gene calls are TRBV19 and TRBJ1-5; TRBD1 aligns across 12 bases. The CDR3 has 16 amino acids. CDR1 is LNHDA, CDR2 SQIVND, per germline (reference sequence). The junction had 4 bases not matched to a gene; V was cut back by 3 bases and J by 4 bases.

The chain uses TRBV10-3 and TRBJ1-2; the D is unclear. V was trimmed by 3 bases and J by 5 bases, leaving 7 bases between them. Looked up from germline, CDR1 is ENHRY and CDR2 is SYGVKD. The CDR3 covers 12 residues. CDR3 coding DNA: TGTGCCATCAGTGAAAAAGGATATGGCTACACCTTC. Protein: CAISEKGYGYTF.

This clone has just a few counts. The chain combines TRBV27 with TRBJ1-6, with unresolved D. Per the germline V gene, CDR1 is MNHEY and CDR2 is SMNVEV (reference sequence). This CDR3 is built from 12 residues. The ends were cut back, 1 base at V and 7 bases at J, with 2 bases in the middle. For the CDR3, the DNA is TGTGCCAGCAGTTTATGGAATTCACCCCTCCACTTT. This encodes CASSLWNSPLHF.

The genes are TRBV19 and TRBJ1-4, with D perhaps matching TRBD1 (5 bases). This CDR3 is 16 amino acids long. Trimming left V 3 bases short and J 8 bases short, with 19 bases between. Germline lookup yields CDR1 LNHDA and CDR2 SQIVND (reference sequence). This chain's CDR3 is CASSIRNPGRREKLFF. DNA of the CDR3: TGTGCCAGTAGTATCCGTAACCCGGGACGGCGGGAAAAACTGTTTTTT.

The chain is built from TRBV27 and TRBJ2-7, with D perhaps TRBD2 (6 bases). The ends were cut back, 5 bases at V and 5 bases at J, with 13 bases in the middle. Per germline, CDR1 MNHEY and CDR2 SMNVEV (reference sequence). There are 13 residues in the CDR3. The CDR3 here is CASSPGTVNEQYF. In DNA form, the CDR3 reads TGTGCCAGCAGTCCCGGGACTGTCAACGAGCAGTACTTC.

This clone was counted a single time. V gene TRBV5-4 combines with J gene TRBJ2-5; weak D call: TRBD1 (7 bases). This CDR3 has 14 residues. Trimming cost V 2 bases and J 5 bases, with 13 bases left between them. Per germline, CDR1 SGHNT and CDR2 YYREEE (reference sequence). Here the CDR3 reads CASSFTGAGETQYF. Here the CDR3 DNA reads TGTGCCAGCAGCTTTACAGGGGCGGGGGAGACCCAGTACTTC. The complete variable domain, with remaining parts taken from reference TRBV5-4 and TRBJ2-5, reads ETGVTQSPTHLIKTRGQQVTLRCSSQSGHNTVSWYQQALGQGPQFIFQYYREEENGRGNFPPRFSGLQFPNYSSELNVNALELDDSALYLCASSFTGAGETQYFGPGTRLLVL.

This sequence joins TRBV24-1 and TRBJ2-7; tentatively, D is TRBD2 (6 bases). The ends were cut back, 2 bases at V and 4 bases at J, with 11 bases in the middle. CDR3 length: 14 amino acids. Per the germline V gene, CDR1 is KGHDR and CDR2 is SFDVKD. CDR3 coding DNA: TGTGCCACCAGTGATTCCGGGGGACCATACGAGCAGTACTTC. This translates into CATSDSGGPYEQYF.

This clone was seen only once. V usage is TRBV5-4 and J usage is TRBJ2-7, with 8 bases fitting TRBD2. With V trimmed by 0 bases and J by 7 bases, 6 bases remained unmatched. This CDR3 has 14 residues. The germline gives CDR1 SGHNT, CDR2 YYREEE (reference sequence). The CDR3 nucleotides read TGTGCCAGCAGCTTGGGAGCGGGGGTTGGGGAGCAGTACTTC. It translates to CASSLGAGVGEQYF.

The chain joins TRBV27 to TRBJ1-6, with TRBD1 as a possible D gene (5 bases). The CDR3 is 15 residues long. Per the germline V gene, CDR1 is MNHEY and CDR2 is SMNVEV (reference sequence). Trimming stripped 3 bases from V and 13 bases from J, with 19 bases between. The CDR3 nucleotides are TGTGCCAGCAGTTTGTCCCTTCAGACAGTCTCGCCCCTCCACTTT. This codes for CASSLSLQTVSPLHF.

The CDR3 DNA reads as TGTGCCAGCAGCTTAGCGGAGGTCGTGAGCTATGGCTACACCTTC. Amino acid sequence: CASSLAEVVSYGYTF. V and J are TRBV7-9 and TRBJ1-2; D unclear. V was pared by 0 bases and J by 4 bases, with 12 bases between. CDR3 length: 15 residues. The germline CDR1 and CDR2 sequences are SEHNR and FQNEAQ (reference sequence). The whole variable domain, filled in from reference TRBV7-9 and TRBJ1-2, reads DTGVSQNPRHKITKRGQNVTFRCDPISEHNRLYWYRQTLGQGPEFLTYFQNEAQLEKSRLLSDRFSAERPKGSFSTLEIQRTEQGDSAMYLCASSLAEVVSYGYTFGSGTRLTVV.

V gene TRBV7-7 combines with J gene TRBJ2-2; D gene uncertain. The CDR3 consists of 16 residues. V was cut by 1 base and J by 3 bases, with 12 bases left in between. Germline V CDR1 and CDR2: SSHAT, FNYEAQ (reference sequence). In DNA, the CDR3 is TGTGCCAGCAGCTTAGTGCTGGGTCGGGACACCGGGGAGCTGTTTTTT. Residues: CASSLVLGRDTGELFF. The whole variable domain, remainder taken from reference TRBV7-7 and TRBJ2-2, is GAGVSQSPRYKVTKRGQDVTLRCDPISSHATLYWYQQALGQGPEFLTYFNYEAQPDKSGLPSDRFSAERPEGSISTLTIQRTEQRDSAMYRCASSLVLGRDTGELFFGEGSRLTVL.

The chain recombines TRBV4-1 with TRBJ1-1; maybe TRBD1 (5 bases). Trimming stripped 5 bases from V and 5 bases from J, with 15 bases between. The CDR3 loop spans 14 amino acids. CDR1 and CDR2 from the germline V gene are MGHRA and YSYEKL. CDR3 DNA: TGCGCCAGCAGCTCGCCTACAGGAGGTACTGAAGCTTTCTTT. As protein: CASSSPTGGTEAFF.

The rearrangement joins TRBV6-5 to TRBJ1-2; D gene ambiguous. This CDR3 spans 13 amino acids. Germline V gives CDR1 MNHEY, CDR2 SVGAGI. V lost 5 bases to trimming and J lost 2 bases, with 9 bases between them. The CDR3 loop is CASSPDGNYGYTF. The CDR3 region has the DNA TGTGCCAGCAGTCCGGACGGAAACTATGGCTACACCTTC.

The rearrangement uses TRBV27 and TRBJ2-1; D is ambiguous. The CDR3 is made up of 10 amino acids. The V gene lost 8 bases and the J gene lost 6 bases, with 5 bases spanning the gap. From germline, CDR1 is MNHEY and CDR2 SMNVEV (reference sequence). CDR3 protein: CASGANEQFF. The CDR3 nucleotides read TGTGCCAGCGGAGCCAATGAGCAGTTCTTC.

This clone was picked up a small number of times. This chain links TRBV9 with TRBJ2-1; 8 bases line up with TRBD1. After removal of 4 bases from V and 4 bases from J, the junction contained 7 bases not matched to a gene. CDR3 length equals 15 residues. Per germline, CDR1 SGDLS and CDR2 YYNGEE. The CDR3 here is CASSPTDRGYNEQFF. The CDR3 coding sequence is TGTGCCAGCAGCCCAACCGACAGGGGTTACAATGAGCAGTTCTTC.

The chain links TRBV19 to TRBJ2-1; 7 bases map to TRBD2. V dropped 6 bases and J dropped 0; count of bases not matched to a gene: 2. The CDR3 length is 14 residues. Per germline, CDR1 LNHDA and CDR2 SQIVND (reference sequence). The CDR3 nucleotides are TGTGCCAGTAGCCGGACTAGCTCCTACAATGAGCAGTTCTTC. Translating it yields CASSRTSSYNEQFF.

This chain links TRBV6-5 with TRBJ2-3; D call uncertain. This CDR3 comprises 14 residues. Germline V gene data show CDR1 as MNHEY and CDR2 as SVGAGI. Trimming left V 4 bases short and J 2 bases short, with 10 bases between. CDR3 residues: CASSLLTVTDTQYF. The DNA for the CDR3 is TGTGCCAGCAGTTTGTTGACTGTCACAGATACGCAGTATTTT.

The chain employs TRBV14 and TRBJ1-1; 10 positions agree with TRBD1. The trim removed 1 base at V and 6 bases at J, leaving 2 bases unmatched. The CDR3 covers 14 residues. Germline CDR1 reads SGHDN; CDR2 reads FVKESK. The CDR3: CASSQAGTGAEAFF. CDR3 DNA: TGTGCCAGCAGCCAAGCCGGGACAGGGGCTGAAGCTTTCTTT.

V and J are TRBV6-4 and TRBJ2-3, with 13 bases fitting TRBD2. The junction had 0 bases not matched to a gene; V was cut back by 2 bases and J by 4 bases. The CDR3 sequence is 15 residues long. Per the germline V gene, CDR1 is MRHNA and CDR2 is SNTAGT. The CDR3 is CASSDTSGGADTQYF. The CDR3 DNA reads TGTGCCAGCAGTGACACTAGCGGGGGGGCAGATACGCAGTATTTT.

This rearrangement joins TRBV24-1 to TRBJ2-7; no firm D call. Germline CDR1 is KGHDR and CDR2 is SFDVKD. Deletions cut 5 bases from V and 0 bases from J, with 13 bases between. The CDR3 consists of 15 residues. CDR3 region: CATSAAEANSYEQYF. CDR3 DNA sequence: TGTGCCACCAGTGCAGCCGAGGCTAACTCCTACGAGCAGTACTTC.

The J gene is TRBJ1-2, the V gene TRBV24-1; 8 positions agree with TRBD1. CDR1 is KGHDR and CDR2 is SFDVKD in the germline V gene. The CDR3 contains 14 residues. Trimming at V came to 5 bases and at J to 6 bases, leaving 7 bases not matched to a gene. As DNA, the CDR3 is TGTGCCACCAGTGCCCTGGACAGGGTTGATGGCTACACCTTC. Residues: CATSALDRVDGYTF.

In this sample, this clone turned up once. The V gene is TRBV3-1 (or the pseudogene TRBV3-2), the J gene TRBJ2-1, with D perhaps given as TRBD1 or TRBD2 (5 bases each). Germline values: CDR1 LGHDT, CDR2 YNNKEL (reference sequence). The ends were cut back, 0 bases at V and 15 bases at J, with 12 bases in the middle. This CDR3 contains 12 residues. This chain's CDR3 is CASSQDLGVAFF. DNA of the CDR3: TGTGCCAGCAGCCAAGATTTGGGGGTAGCGTTCTTC.

This sequence joins TRBV7-9 and TRBJ2-7, with TRBD1 as a possible D gene (6 bases). Germline CDR1 reads SEHNR; CDR2 reads FQNEAQ (reference sequence). The CDR3 totals 13 residues. V shed 1 base and J shed 5 bases, with 9 bases lying between them. In DNA, the CDR3 is TGTGCCAGCAGCTTAGACAGGGCCCACGAGCAGTACTTC. Translation gives CASSLDRAHEQYF.

The chain is built from TRBV28 and TRBJ1-5; D is unclear. V was pared by 6 bases and J by 0 bases, with 12 bases between. Germline assignment: CDR1 MDHEN and CDR2 SYDVKM. The length of the CDR3 is 15 residues. CDR3 sequence reads: CASRYWGISNQPQHF. The CDR3 DNA follows: TGTGCCAGCAGATACTGGGGTATTAGCAATCAGCCCCAGCATTTT.

V and J are TRBV7-9 and TRBJ1-6; weak D call: TRBD1 (6 bases). The CDR3 runs 15 residues. Per the germline V gene, CDR1 is SEHNR and CDR2 is FQNEAQ (reference sequence). The germline V and J ends were trimmed by 1 base and 10 bases, with 14 bases remaining between them. The CDR3 DNA sequence: TGTGCCAGCAGCTTAGACGGCCAGGGGTCCTCACCCCTCCACTTT. This translates into CASSLDGQGSSPLHF.

As DNA, the CDR3 is TGTGCCAGCAGCGCCGGGACTAGCGGAGATACGCAGTATTTT. Translation: CASSAGTSGDTQYF. The chain has TRBV7-2 and TRBJ2-3, with 11 bases aligning to TRBD2. The junction had 3 bases not matched to a gene; V was cut back by 5 bases and J by 5 bases. Germline lookup yields CDR1 SGHTA and CDR2 FQGNSA. There are 14 residues in the CDR3.